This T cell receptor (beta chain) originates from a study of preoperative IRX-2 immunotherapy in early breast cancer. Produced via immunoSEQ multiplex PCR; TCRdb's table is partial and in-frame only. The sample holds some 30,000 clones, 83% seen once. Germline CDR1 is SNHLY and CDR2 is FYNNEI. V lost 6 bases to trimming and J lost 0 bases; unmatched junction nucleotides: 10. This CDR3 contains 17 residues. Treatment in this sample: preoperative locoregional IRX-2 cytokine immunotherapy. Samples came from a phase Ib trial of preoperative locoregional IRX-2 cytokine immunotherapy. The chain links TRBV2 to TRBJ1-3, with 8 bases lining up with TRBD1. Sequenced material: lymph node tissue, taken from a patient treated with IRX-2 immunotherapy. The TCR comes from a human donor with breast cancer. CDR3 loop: CASSFPAGGYSGNTIYF. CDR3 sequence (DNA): TGTGCCAGCAGCTTTCCGGCAGGGGGCTACTCTGGAAACACCATATATTTT.